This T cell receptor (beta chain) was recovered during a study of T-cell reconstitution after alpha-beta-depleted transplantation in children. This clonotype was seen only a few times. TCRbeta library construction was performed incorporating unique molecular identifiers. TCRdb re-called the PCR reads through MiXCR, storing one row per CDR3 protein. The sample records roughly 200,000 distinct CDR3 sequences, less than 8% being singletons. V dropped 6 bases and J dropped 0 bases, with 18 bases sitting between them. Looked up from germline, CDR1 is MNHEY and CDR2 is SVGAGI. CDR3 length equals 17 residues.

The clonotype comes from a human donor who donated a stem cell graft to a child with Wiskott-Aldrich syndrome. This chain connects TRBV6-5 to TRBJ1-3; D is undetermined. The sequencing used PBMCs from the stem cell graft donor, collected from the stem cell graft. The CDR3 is CASSYTGRGYSGNTIYF. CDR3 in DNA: TGTGCCAGCAGCTATACCGGGAGAGGGTACTCTGGAAACACCATATATTTT.